This TCR beta chain came from a study of cytomegalovirus exposure and HLA in healthy donors. Notes on the study in general: Despite most TCR sequences being rare, some public TCRs occurred in many donors.

A remark on this clone: The antigen is not known.

In the PCR, 60 Vbeta and 13 Jbeta primers were used. Some clones are missing from TCRdb's copy, which holds only in-frame ones; the method was immunoSEQ multiplex PCR. The sample table sets out 70,000 to 80,000 clones. V was cut by 5 bases and J by 3 bases, with 25 bases left in between. Per the germline V gene, CDR1 is KGHSH and CDR2 is LQKENI. The length of the CDR3 is 18 residues. Healthy people donating bone marrow made up the donors. What was sequenced was PBMCs. The rearrangement joins TRBV18 to TRBJ2-5; TRBD1 is a possible D gene (5 bases). This sequence originates from a man in his forties or fifties in good health and CMV-seronegative. The CDR3 DNA sequence: TGTGCCAGCTCAGCTGGACCTGCAGGAGTATTAGGGGAAGAGACCCAGTACTTC. Protein: CASSAGPAGVLGEETQYF. Combining the CDR3 with reference TRBV18 and TRBJ2-5 gives the whole variable domain NAGVMQNPRHLVRRRGQEARLRCSPMKGHSHVYWYRQLPEEGLKFMVYLQKENIIDESGMPKERFSAEFPKEGPSILRIQQVVRGDSAAYFCASSAGPAGVLGEETQYFGPGTRLLVL.